These 22 T cell receptor beta chains came from one sample sequenced in a study of CD8 T cells in Susac syndrome. An amount of RNA that ranged from roughly 0.5 to 1 ug was reverse transcribed with random hexamers. A single record per CDR3 protein comes from TCRdb applying MiXCR to the immunoSEQ multiplex PCR reads. Of about 300,000 distinct CDR3 sequences listed, approximately 90% are singletons. What was sequenced was CD4+ T cells from PBMCs. These receptors all come from a human donor with multiple sclerosis.

This clonotype was recorded only once. The rearrangement links TRBV20-1 to TRBJ2-7, with D perhaps TRBD1 (6 bases). V gave up 1 base and J gave up 2 bases, with 9 bases separating them. CDR1 DFQATT and CDR2 SNEGSKA come from the germline V gene (reference sequence). This CDR3 has 13 amino acids. The CDR3 DNA reads as TGCAGTGCTAGAGGAAACAGGGCCTACGAGCAGTACTTC. Its protein product is CSARGNRAYEQYF.

This sequence joins TRBV10-3 and TRBJ2-2, with D perhaps given as TRBD1 or TRBD2 (6 bases each). Germline values: CDR1 ENHRY, CDR2 SYGVKD. Trimming stripped 11 bases from V and 0 bases from J, with 19 bases between. This CDR3 region has 16 residues. The CDR3 here is CAPEGGRAANTGELFF. The DNA for the CDR3 is TGTGCCCCCGAGGGGGGCAGGGCAGCGAACACCGGGGAGCTGTTTTTT.

V is TRBV28 and J is TRBJ1-3, with TRBD1 as a possible D gene (6 bases). The CDR3 runs to 12 residues. V was clipped by 6 bases and J by 3 bases, with 6 bases between them. The germline gives CDR1 MDHEN, CDR2 SYDVKM. CDR3 loop: CASRTGGNTIYF. The CDR3 DNA reads as TGTGCCAGCAGGACAGGTGGAAACACCATATATTTT.

The genes are TRBV5-1 and TRBJ1-6, with D uncertain. Germline-derived CDR1 and CDR2 are SGHRS and YFSETQ. Trimming shortened V by 0 bases and J by 9 bases, and 13 bases separated the two germline ends. This CDR3 contains 15 residues. CDR3 bases: TGCGCCAGCAGCTTGGACGGAGATCGGGTTTCACCCCTCCACTTT. This codes for CASSLDGDRVSPLHF.

The J gene is TRBJ1-2, the V gene TRBV7-2; TRBD1 aligns across 7 bases. The CDR3 sequence is 17 residues long. V shed 4 bases and J 4 bases; nucleotides not matched to a gene: 15. Germline CDR1 is SGHTA and CDR2 is FQGNSA. The CDR3 coding sequence is TGTGCCAGCAGCTCAGGACTGAGGGGGCGGGGTATCTATGGCTACACCTTC. Amino acid sequence: CASSSGLRGRGIYGYTF.

This chain links TRBV7-9 with TRBJ1-2; no firm D call. The germline CDR1 and CDR2 sequences are SEHNR and FQNEAQ (reference sequence). This CDR3 comprises 17 residues. Trimming took 0 bases from V and 2 from J, leaving 16 bases between them. This chain's CDR3 is CASSLAERAPMNYGYTF. In DNA form, the CDR3 reads TGTGCCAGCAGCTTAGCCGAAAGGGCCCCCATGAACTATGGCTACACCTTC.

The chain combines TRBV28 with TRBJ1-5; D not resolved. V was clipped by 11 bases and J by 10 bases, with 21 bases between them. The CDR3 sequence is 13 residues long. Germline CDR1 reads MDHEN; CDR2 reads SYDVKM. The CDR3 protein is CAGQASSISPQHF. The CDR3 coding sequence is TGTGCCGGTCAGGCCTCGTCAATCAGCCCCCAGCATTTT.

The rearrangement uses TRBV15 and TRBJ2-1, with unresolved D. This CDR3 spans 12 amino acids. The germline V gene encodes CDR1 LNHNV and CDR2 YYDKDF (reference sequence). V was pared by 0 bases and J by 10 bases, with 7 bases between. CDR3 amino acids: CATSREVGEQFF. Here the CDR3 DNA reads TGTGCCACCAGCAGAGAGGTGGGCGAGCAGTTCTTC.

The chain has TRBV6-2 or TRBV6-3 and TRBJ1-2; D gene ambiguous. The CDR3 has 13 amino acids. The germline V gene encodes CDR1 MNHEY and CDR2 SVGEGT. The V end was cut by 5 bases, the J end by 2 bases, with 9 bases between. The CDR3 spells CASSLQRNYGYTF. The CDR3 nucleotides are TGTGCCAGCAGTCTCCAGCGCAACTATGGCTACACCTTC.

The DNA of the CDR3 is TGTGCCAGCAGGGCCTCTGGAAACACCATATATTTT. It specifies CASRASGNTIYF. The J gene is TRBJ1-3, the V gene TRBV7-9; D is ambiguous. Germline-derived CDR1 and CDR2 are SEHNR and FQNEAQ (reference sequence). There are 12 residues in the CDR3. Trimming stripped 6 bases from V and 0 bases from J, with 3 bases between.

J is TRBJ2-7 and V is TRBV27; the match to TRBD2 covers 15 bases. With V trimmed by 5 bases and J by 7 bases, 6 bases remained unmatched. The length of the CDR3 is 15 residues. Germline CDR1 reads MNHEY; CDR2 reads SMNVEV (reference sequence). CDR3 in DNA: TGTGCCAGCAGTCGAATAGGACTAGCGGGAGGGGAGCAGTACTTC. Protein sequence: CASSRIGLAGGEQYF.

This clonotype was picked up one time. The chain is built from TRBV7-9 and TRBJ2-2; D perhaps matches TRBD2 (5 bases). This CDR3 has 16 amino acids. The V end was cut by 2 bases, the J end by 5 bases, with 15 bases between. Germline lookup yields CDR1 SEHNR and CDR2 FQNEAQ (reference sequence). The DNA of the CDR3 is TGTGCCAGCAGCTTATCGGGATCTCTGCGGACCGGGGAGCTGTTTTTT. It is translated as CASSLSGSLRTGELFF.

This clonotype was detected only once. The chain is built from TRBV12-3 or TRBV12-4 and TRBJ2-3; D gene unclear. Deletions cut 4 bases from V and 10 bases from J, with 12 bases between. The CDR3 is 12 amino acids. The CDR3 loop is CASSSSPSSQYF. CDR3 DNA: TGTGCCAGCAGTTCCTCACCTTCTTCGCAGTATTTT.

The rearrangement links TRBV29-1 to TRBJ2-3; 15 bases are a match to TRBD2. V lost 6 bases to trimming and J lost 13 bases; unmatched junction nucleotides: 2. CDR1 SQVTM and CDR2 ANQGSEA come from the germline V gene. This CDR3 contains 11 residues. Here the CDR3 reads CSVGLAGGKYF. CDR3 DNA: TGCAGCGTAGGACTAGCGGGAGGGAAGTATTTT.

This sequence joins TRBV19 and TRBJ2-1, with 7 bases that match TRBD1. CDR3 length: 16 residues. The V gene's germline CDR1 is LNHDA and CDR2 SQIVND (reference sequence). J was trimmed by 8 bases and V by 0 bases; bases with no gene match: 10. The DNA of the CDR3 is TGTGCCAGTAGTATAGATCGAGGGGGCGCGTGGGATGAGCAGTTCTTC. It specifies CASSIDRGGAWDEQFF. Full variable domain (rest looked up from reference TRBV19 and TRBJ2-1): DGGITQSPKYLFRKEGQNVTLSCEQNLNHDAMYWYRQDPGQGLRLIYYSQIVNDFQKGDIAEGYSVSREKKESFPLTVTSAQKNPTAFYLCASSIDRGGAWDEQFFGPGTRLTVL.

The rearrangement links TRBV6-6 to TRBJ2-2; maybe TRBD2 (5 bases). V shed 2 bases and J shed 8 bases, with 12 bases lying between them. The CDR3 consists of 14 residues. Germline loops: CDR1 MNHNY, CDR2 SVGAGI (reference sequence). CDR3 bases: TGTGCCAGCAGTTACGAGAGGGAATTTGGGGAGCTGTTTTTT. Translation: CASSYEREFGELFF.

This clonotype was observed a few times. The rearrangement joins TRBV3-1 to TRBJ2-7; 8 nucleotides match TRBD2. CDR3 length equals 16 residues. The germline CDR1 and CDR2 sequences are LGHDT and YNNKEL (reference sequence). V was clipped by 1 base and J by 2 bases; unmatched bases: 7. CDR3 nucleotide sequence: TGTGCCAGCAGCCAAGGGGGCGGCGGGGGGACCTACGAGCAGTACTTC. Translated, it gives CASSQGGGGGTYEQYF.

This clonotype appeared a single time. The rearrangement uses TRBV6-2 or TRBV6-3 and TRBJ2-5, with D perhaps being TRBD1 or TRBD2 (5 bases each). CDR3 length: 20 residues. Germline CDR1 is MNHEY and CDR2 is SVGEGT. V shed 2 bases and J shed 0 bases, with 25 bases lying between them. The CDR3 nucleotides are TGTGCCAGCAGTTACAGGGGACGGGGCCGAAACACGTTGTACCAAGAGACCCAGTACTTC. Translating gives CASSYRGRGRNTLYQETQYF.

This chain connects TRBV29-1 to TRBJ2-1; TRBD1 is a possible D gene (5 bases). The length of the CDR3 is 11 residues. Germline V gene lookup returns CDR1 SQVTM and CDR2 ANQGSEA. The CDR3: CIPSQATRQFF. The CDR3 DNA sequence: TGCATCCCATCACAGGCAACAAGGCAGTTCTTC.

This clonotype has a single count. This chain links TRBV9 with TRBJ2-3, with 9 nucleotides matching TRBD2. The CDR3 loop spans 17 amino acids. Germline V gene lookup returns CDR1 SGDLS and CDR2 YYNGEE. V was pared by 4 bases and J by 2 bases, with 11 bases of the junction left unmatched. The CDR3 coding sequence is TGTGCCAGCAGCTTCTCGCCCGGGACTAGCACCACAGATACGCAGTATTTT. This encodes CASSFSPGTSTTDTQYF.

The chain employs TRBV12-3 or TRBV12-4 and TRBJ1-1, with D perhaps TRBD1 (6 bases). V dropped 3 bases and J dropped 0 bases, with 11 bases sitting between them. CDR3 length: 15 amino acids. The CDR3 sequence is CASSFVGGMNTEAFF. The CDR3 coding sequence is TGTGCCAGCAGTTTCGTAGGGGGAATGAACACTGAAGCTTTCTTT.

The chain employs TRBV29-1 and TRBJ2-1; D is unclear. Trimming shortened V by 4 bases and J by 4 bases, and 5 bases separated the two germline ends. Germline CDR1 is SQVTM and CDR2 is ANQGSEA. The CDR3 is made up of 11 amino acids. DNA of the CDR3: TGCAGCGTTGGGGGATACAATGAGCAGTTCTTC. Protein: CSVGGYNEQFF.